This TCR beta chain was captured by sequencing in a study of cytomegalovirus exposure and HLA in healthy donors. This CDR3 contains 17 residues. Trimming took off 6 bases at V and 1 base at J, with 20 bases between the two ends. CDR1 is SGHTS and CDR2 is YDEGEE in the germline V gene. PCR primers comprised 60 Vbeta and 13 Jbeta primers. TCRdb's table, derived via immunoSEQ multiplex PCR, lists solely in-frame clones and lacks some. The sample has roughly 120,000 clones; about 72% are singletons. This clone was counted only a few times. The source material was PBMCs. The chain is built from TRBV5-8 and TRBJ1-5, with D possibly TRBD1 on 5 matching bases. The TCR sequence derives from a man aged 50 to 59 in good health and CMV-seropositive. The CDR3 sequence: CASTSGVGVWSNQPQHF. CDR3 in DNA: TGTGCCAGCACCTCTGGGGTAGGGGTCTGGAGCAATCAGCCCCAGCATTTT.